This record looks at one T cell receptor beta chain sequence and its context. Its antigen is still unknown. This sample is part of a study of memory CD4+ T cells and cytomegalovirus serostatus. Points from the study as a whole: CD4+ memory repertoires contained about 40% of the roughly 150 reported CMV TCRbeta sequences.

Clones were read by immunoSEQ multiplex PCR, and TCRdb kept only the in-frame ones, dropping some. The top ten hold approximately 0.4% of the sample, which has over 45,000 clones, 82% seen once. Single viable CD3+CD4+CD8-CD45RO+ cells were sorted as the memory CD4+ T cells. The CDR3 is 11 amino acids. Germline V gives CDR1 MNHNY, CDR2 SVGAGI (reference sequence). Between the trimmed V and J ends, which lost 10 bases and 5 bases, there was a span of 12 bases. The sequence was collected from an adult in good health and CMV-seronegative. The sample consisted of memory CD4+ T cells from blood. The chain is built from TRBV6-6 and TRBJ2-7; D ambiguous. The CDR3: CATTRRDEQYF. CDR3 DNA: TGTGCCACCACACGCCGGGACGAGCAGTACTTC.